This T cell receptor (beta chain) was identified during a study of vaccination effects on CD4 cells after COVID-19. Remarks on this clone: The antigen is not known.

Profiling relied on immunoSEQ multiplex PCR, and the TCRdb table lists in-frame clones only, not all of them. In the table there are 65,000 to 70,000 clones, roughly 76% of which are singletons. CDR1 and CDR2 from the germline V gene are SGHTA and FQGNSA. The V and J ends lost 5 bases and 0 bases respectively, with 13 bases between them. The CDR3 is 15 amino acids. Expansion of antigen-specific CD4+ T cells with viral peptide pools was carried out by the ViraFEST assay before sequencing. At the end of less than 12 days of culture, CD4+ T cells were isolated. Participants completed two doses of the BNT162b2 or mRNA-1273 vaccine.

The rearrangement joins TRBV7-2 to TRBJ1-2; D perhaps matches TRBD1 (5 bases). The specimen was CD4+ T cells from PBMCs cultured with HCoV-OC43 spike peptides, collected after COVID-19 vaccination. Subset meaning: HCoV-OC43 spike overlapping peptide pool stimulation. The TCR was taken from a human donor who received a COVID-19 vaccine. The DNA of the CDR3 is TGTGCCAGCAGCGTCGACAGACTTTCTAACTATGGCTACACCTTC. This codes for CASSVDRLSNYGYTF.